The T cell receptor beta chain under discussion was sequenced for a study of CD8+ T cells in alopecia areata. Concerning this clone itself: Its specificity is unknown.

Treatment given: oral pan-JAK inhibitor, 5-10 mg twice daily. The authors extracted RNA and reverse transcribed it into cDNA as the sequencing template. Produced via immunoSEQ multiplex PCR; TCRdb's table is partial and in-frame only. The sample consists of roughly 220,000 clones, just over 65% of them appearing once. Findings of the study overall: The study found tofacitinib significantly decreased scalp clonality and expanded CD8+ clones among the top 100.

Germline CDR1 and CDR2: SGHRS and YFSETQ. Trimming cost V 4 bases and J 4 bases, with 9 bases left between them. The CDR3 has 13 amino acids. This specimen was CD4+ T cells sorted from blood, taken between weeks 43 and 45, from a patient treated with tofacitinib. The clonotype originates from a human donor with alopecia areata. V usage is TRBV5-1 and J usage is TRBJ2-1; the D is unclear. This CDR3 is CASSPYGYNEQFF. CDR3 in DNA: TGCGCCAGCAGCCCCTACGGGTACAATGAGCAGTTCTTC.